Listed here is a single T cell receptor beta chain. The antigen remains unidentified. The data originate from a study of response to subunit inactivated influenza vaccine. Regarding the study as a whole: Authors suggested that a seasonal influenza vaccination recruits few new T cells each time.

TCRdb independently ran MiXCR on the RT-PCR reads; one entry per CDR3 protein. The sample carries about 150,000 distinct CDR3 sequences, 9.5% to 12% recorded once. This CDR3 is 16 amino acids long. CDR1 and CDR2 from the germline V gene are MNHEY and SMNVEV (reference sequence). V was pared by 2 bases and J by 2 bases, with 8 bases of the junction left unmatched. The specimen was CD8+ T cells sorted from PBMCs, collected 23 to 25 months after vaccination. This chain uses TRBV27 with TRBJ2-7, with 8 bases lining up with TRBD1. The clonotype was recovered from a man between 50 and 75 years old who received an inactivated influenza vaccine. The CDR3 loop reads CASSLRTGYLPYEQYF. Here the CDR3 DNA reads TGTGCCAGCAGTTTAAGGACAGGGTACCTCCCCTACGAGCAGTACTTC.